Listed here are 14 T cell receptor delta chains from one sample, sequenced in a study of gamma-delta T cells after stem cell transplantation. TCRdb fed the RT-PCR reads to CATT. The sample shows some 3,000 delta-chain clones, around 30% of them seen only once. The specimen was gamma-delta T cells. The receptor set was obtained from a human donor. It is not recorded whose cells these are; they may come from a transplant donor.

This clone appeared a few times. The J gene is TRDJ1, the V gene TRAV29/DV5; 13 bases align to TRDD3. CDR1 and CDR2 (germline): NSMFDY, ISSIKDK. This CDR3 spans 20 amino acids. V was pared by 0 bases and J by 0 bases, with 14 bases of the junction left unmatched. The CDR3 loop reads CAASEGSVLGDTPYTDKLIF. CDR3 DNA sequence: TGTGCAGCAAGCGAAGGATCCGTACTGGGGGATACGCCGTACACCGATAAACTCATCTTT.

By frequency in the sample, this clone is large (0.1 to 1%). In the same sample, other DNA sequences code for this CDR3. The genes are TRDV2 and TRDJ3; TRDD3 agrees at 13 bases. This CDR3 comprises 21 residues. Looked up from germline, CDR1 is GEAIGNYY and CDR2 is EKD. V lost 4 bases and J lost 0; bases outside the gene matches: 11. For the CDR3, the DNA is TGTGCCTGTGATGAAGTACTGGGGGATACGGGGGGCTCCTGGGACACCCGACAGATGTTTTTC. Translating it yields CACDEVLGDTGGSWDTRQMFF.

This clone was recorded a few times. TCRdb has a much larger clone's protein, which differs at residue 13 from the translation of this DNA, likely because of a read error; what is shown is the protein translated from the DNA. This chain joins TRDV3 and TRDJ1; D uncertain. The CDR3 runs 16 residues. Germline CDR1 TVYSNPD, CDR2 GDNSRS (reference sequence). CDR3 nucleotides: TGTGCCCTCGCAACGTATGGATCAGGATTCACCGATGAACTCATCTTT. Amino acid sequence: CALATYGSGFTDELIF. Using reference TRDV3 and TRDJ1 for the parts outside the CDR3, the full variable domain is CDKVTQSSPDQTVASGSEVVLLCTYDTVYSNPDLFWYRIRPDYSFQFVFYGDNSRSEGADFTQGRFSVKHILTQKAFHLVISPVRTEDSATYYCALATYGSGFTDELIFGKGTRVTVEP.

In its sample, this clone was seen a few times. Only one base separates this from a far larger clonotype, so it likely reflects a read error. J is TRDJ1 and V is TRDV1; the match to TRDD3 covers 9 bases. The CDR3 length is 24 residues. Looked up from germline, CDR1 is TSWWSYY and CDR2 is QGS. J was trimmed by 0 bases and V by 3 bases; bases with no gene match: 29. CDR3 sequence: CALGDFPTSIPILGEIRYTDKLIF. In DNA form, the CDR3 reads TGTGCTCTTGGGGACTTTCCTACGAGCATACCTATACTGGGGGAGATCAGGTACACCGATAAACTCATCTTT.

Concerning this clone: TCRdb records a much larger clone's protein for this DNA, with a difference at residue 3 that likely arises from a read error; the protein given is the translation of the DNA. The chain joins TRDV2 to TRDJ3; 7 bases line up with TRDD3. Germline CDR1 reads GEAIGNYY; CDR2 reads EKD. This CDR3 region has 18 residues. Written as DNA, the CDR3 is TGTGCCCGTGACTCGGCTGGGGGCCAAGACTGGGACACCCGACAGATGTTTTTC. Protein sequence: CARDSAGGQDWDTRQMFF.

Details on this clone: TCRdb pairs this DNA with a much larger clone's protein that differs at residue 5, likely a read error; the protein shown was translated from the DNA. This chain joins TRDV2 and TRDJ1; D is unclear. The CDR3 has 16 amino acids. Per the germline V gene, CDR1 is GEAIGNYY and CDR2 is EKD. V lost 3 bases to trimming and J lost 3 bases, with 19 bases between them. CDR3 amino acids: CACDAVGPGWADKLIF. The CDR3 nucleotides are TGTGCCTGTGACGCCGTGGGTCCAGGGTGGGCCGATAAACTCATCTTT.

A word on this clone: This likely stems from a read error, as it lies one base from a far larger clone. The chain uses TRDV2 and TRDJ1; TRDD3 matches at 8 bases. The CDR3 contains 20 residues. Germline values: CDR1 GEAIGNYY, CDR2 EKD. As DNA, the CDR3 is TGTGCCTGTGATATTATGACTGGGGGCCCACCGCATAGGTACACCGATAAACCCATCTTT. It specifies CACDIMTGGPPHRYTDKPIF.

The genes are TRAV29/DV5 and TRDJ1, with TRDD3 matching 8 bases. The CDR3 runs to 23 residues. Germline V CDR1 and CDR2: NSMFDY, ISSIKDK. The V segment lost 0 bases and the J segment 0 bases; nucleotides outside the gene matches: 28. CDR3 DNA: TGTGCAGCAAGCGTCAGGCATCCTACGAGGTACTGGGGGTCCCATCCGTACACCGATAAACTCATCTTT. Amino acids: CAASVRHPTRYWGSHPYTDKLIF.

Concerning this clone itself: The TCRdb protein comes from a much larger clone and disagrees with this DNA's translation at residue 12, likely due to a read error; the protein given here is derived from the DNA. The chain is built from TRDV2 and TRDJ1, with TRDD3 matching 11 bases. CDR3 size: 17 residues. V lost 2 bases, J lost 3 bases, and 10 bases stayed unmatched. Per the germline V gene, CDR1 is GEAIGNYY and CDR2 is EKD. CDR3 nucleotide sequence: TGTGCCTGTGACAGAAGTCGTTGGGGGATACGACCCGATAAACTCATCTTT. Translated, it gives CACDRSRWGIRPDKLIF.

This clone has only a few counts. The chain couples TRDV2 to TRDJ1, with TRDD3 matching 13 bases. Germline-derived CDR1 and CDR2 are GEAIGNYY and EKD. The junction had 13 bases not matched to a gene; V was cut back by 0 bases and J by 1 base. CDR3 size: 20 residues. The CDR3 DNA is TGTGCCTGTGACACCAGGCTGAGATACTGGGGGATACGGTCCACCGATAAACTCATCTTT. Translated: CACDTRLRYWGIRSTDKLIF.

This clone was seen a few times. The protein recorded in TCRdb matches a much larger clone and deviates from this DNA's translation at residue 9, suggesting a read error; the protein here is obtained by translating the DNA. V and J are TRDV3 and TRDJ1; D uncertain. Germline CDR1 and CDR2: TVYSNPD and GDNSRS (reference sequence). This CDR3 has 16 amino acids. V lost 5 bases and J lost 1, with 23 bases in between. CDR3 residues: CALATYGSRFTDKLIF. The CDR3 DNA reads as TGTGCCCTCGCAACGTATGGATCAAGATTCACCGATAAACTCATCTTT.

Judged by abundance, this clone is large (0.1 to 1%). Other DNA sequences in the same sample also yield this CDR3. The chain couples TRDV2 to TRDJ1; D possibly corresponds to TRDD3 (5 bases). The CDR3 extends over 15 amino acids. Trimming took off 1 base at V and 1 base at J, with 12 bases between the two ends. Per the germline V gene, CDR1 is GEAIGNYY and CDR2 is EKD. The CDR3 nucleotides read TGTGCCTGTGACACGTTAGGGGGGGCCACCGATAAACTCATCTTT. Residues: CACDTLGGATDKLIF.

This clone came up once. This likely came from a read error, as a far larger clone is one base away. The chain combines TRDV2 with TRDJ1; the match to TRDD3 covers 7 bases. The CDR3 has 14 residues. Trimming cost V 3 bases and J 8 bases; bases outside gene matches: 11. Germline assignment: CDR1 GEAIGNYY and CDR2 EKD. CDR3 protein: CACDALAGGLKLIF. DNA for the CDR3: TGTGCCTGTGACGCTCTAGCTGGGGGTCTAAAACTCATCTTT.

This clone was detected only a few times. This chain connects TRDV1 to TRDJ1, with 12 bases matching TRDD3. From germline, CDR1 is TSWWSYY and CDR2 QGS. The V segment lost 4 bases and the J segment 2 bases; nucleotides outside the gene matches: 11. The CDR3 runs to 18 residues. CDR3 residues: CALGGLYWGIQGTDKLIF. The DNA of the CDR3 is TGTGCTCTTGGGGGCCTGTACTGGGGGATACAGGGTACCGATAAACTCATCTTT.